The present T cell receptor (beta chain) was sequenced within a study of blood T cell repertoires in COVID-19. For the study at large: COVID-19 samples from acute and convalescent phases originated in the United States, Italy and Spain. The cDNA or gDNA used as material had been derived from T cells, B-cell-depleted T cells, or PBMCs.

Enrollment of patients from Seattle took place during active infection, with longitudinal follow-up. Trimming removed 2 bases at V and 5 bases at J, with 6 bases between. Germline V CDR1 and CDR2: MDHEN, SYDVKM. This CDR3 is built from 12 residues. Sequenced by immunoSEQ multiplex PCR; TCRdb stores in-frame clones only, minus some. The data show 250,000 to 350,000 clones, about four fifths seen once. The TCR comes from a person aged 65 to 85 with COVID-19, enrolled during active disease. J is TRBJ2-5 and V is TRBV28; D remains unclear. Specimen: peripheral blood. As DNA, the CDR3 is TGTGCCAGCAGTTTAGCCGGGGAGACCCAGTACTTC. Translation gives CASSLAGETQYF.